The 32 T cell receptor beta chains reported below all come from one sample, sequenced in a study of shared clonotypes between healthy human individuals (dated by TCRdb to 2018 to 2021). Receptor amplification or capture employed the immunoSEQ multiplex PCR assay. TCRdb mirrors the immuneACCESS table, restricted to in-frame sequences. Some clones are absent from its copies; in checked studies, under half trace to an unresolved V gene, and the reason for the others is unknown. The sample includes over a million clones, with approximately 80% observed a single time. Jointly, the top ten make up 0.52% of the sample. Sequencing was carried out using memory CD4+ T cells from PBMCs. Taken with the paper, the label for cell subset or site translates to: CD45RA-negative fraction. The receptors derive from a man between 18 and 29 years old in good health. Some clones in this sample may be carry-over from other donors' samples.

This clone was recorded once. The rearrangement links TRBV7-9 to TRBJ2-2; D is ambiguous. Trimming took 3 bases from V and 5 from J, leaving 13 bases between them. The CDR3 length is 15 residues. The germline CDR1 and CDR2 sequences are SEHNR and FQNEAQ (reference sequence). The chain's CDR3 is CASSFGGYGTGELFF. In DNA form, the CDR3 reads TGTGCCAGCAGCTTTGGTGGATATGGGACCGGGGAGCTGTTTTTT.

The CDR3 sequence is CASRTPGTIANEQYF. The CDR3 DNA sequence: TGTGCCAGCAGAACTCCAGGTACTATAGCGAATGAGCAGTACTTC. This chain connects TRBV28 to TRBJ2-7; maybe TRBD2 (5 bases). This CDR3 comprises 15 residues. V lost 6 bases to trimming and J lost 7 bases, with 22 bases between them. From germline, CDR1 is MDHEN and CDR2 SYDVKM.

This clone was picked up one time. The chain links TRBV29-1 to TRBJ2-3; TRBD2 might be the D (7 bases). V was clipped by 4 bases and J by 4 bases, with 15 bases between them. This CDR3 comprises 14 residues. The germline CDR1 and CDR2 sequences are SQVTM and ANQGSEA. Here the CDR3 reads CSVVGGGVPDTQYF. The CDR3 DNA is TGCAGCGTTGTCGGAGGGGGGGTCCCAGATACGCAGTATTTT.

This clone was seen only a few times. Other DNA sequences of this sample code for an identical CDR3. This chain connects TRBV5-1 to TRBJ2-7; D uncertain. Germline assignment: CDR1 SGHRS and CDR2 YFSETQ. The CDR3 contains 11 residues. The ends were cut back, 3 bases at V and 1 base at J, with 2 bases in the middle. The CDR3 loop is CASSSSYEQYF. The CDR3 DNA follows: TGCGCCAGCAGCTCTTCCTACGAGCAGTACTTC.

This clone was observed a single time. For the CDR3, the DNA is TGCAGCGTGGGAACTAGCGGGCTCACAGATACGCAGTATTTT. This translates into CSVGTSGLTDTQYF. The V call is TRBV29-1, the J call TRBJ2-3; TRBD2 aligns across 9 bases. The CDR3 is made up of 14 amino acids. CDR1 is SQVTM, CDR2 ANQGSEA, per germline. The J segment lost 2 bases and the V segment lost 6 bases, leaving 6 bases of the junction unmatched.

V is TRBV7-6 and J is TRBJ2-7; D uncertain. Per germline, CDR1 SGHVS and CDR2 FNYEAQ. CDR3 length equals 14 residues. V was shortened by 1 base and J by 5 bases, with 12 bases between the two germline ends. The CDR3 DNA follows: TGTGCCAGCAGCTTAGTTCCCCCGGGCCACGAGCAGTACTTC. It specifies CASSLVPPGHEQYF.

The rearrangement links TRBV28 to TRBJ2-3; no firm D call. The CDR3 sequence is 13 residues long. Between the trimmed V and J ends, which lost 6 bases and 2 bases, there was a span of 9 bases. Per the germline V gene, CDR1 is MDHEN and CDR2 is SYDVKM. In DNA, the CDR3 is TGTGCCAGCAGGGAACAGAACACAGATACGCAGTATTTT. Translating gives CASREQNTDTQYF.

The chain is built from TRBV6-4 and TRBJ1-5; 7 bases align to TRBD1. Unmatched junction bases numbered 12, after V lost 6 bases and J lost 1 base. Germline V gene sequence: CDR1 MRHNA, CDR2 SNTAGT. This CDR3 contains 17 residues. For the CDR3, the DNA is TGTGCCAGCAGCAGGGGGGCAGGGTCCGTAAGCAATCAGCCCCAGCATTTT. Protein product: CASSRGAGSVSNQPQHF.

V gene TRBV7-3 combines with J gene TRBJ2-1; 8 bases match TRBD2. V shed 5 bases and J 6 bases; nucleotides not matched to a gene: 12. The CDR3 is made up of 16 amino acids. The germline CDR1 and CDR2 sequences are SGHTA and FQGTGA. The CDR3 DNA is TGTGCCAGCAGCCCGCGAAGCGGGAGCGTTGGCAATGAGCAGTTCTTC. It encodes CASSPRSGSVGNEQFF.

This clone has more than one count but fewer than ten. This chain connects TRBV11-3 to TRBJ2-1, with 13 bases matching TRBD2. The CDR3 consists of 15 residues. Trimming at V came to 1 base and at J to 8 bases, leaving 2 bases not matched to a gene. Per the germline V gene, CDR1 is SGHNT and CDR2 is YENEEA. The CDR3 sequence is CASSLGTSGSDEQFF. As DNA, the CDR3 is TGTGCCAGCAGCTTAGGGACTAGCGGGAGCGATGAGCAGTTCTTC.

This rearrangement joins TRBV5-4 to TRBJ1-5; D unclear. This CDR3 contains 15 residues. V was trimmed by 0 bases and J by 2 bases, leaving 9 bases between them. Germline CDR1 SGHNT, CDR2 YYREEE (reference sequence). This CDR3 reads CASSLGAPGNQPQHF. The CDR3 nucleotides read TGTGCCAGCAGCTTGGGGGCCCCGGGCAATCAGCCCCAGCATTTT.

This clone was found a few times. The rearrangement links TRBV18 to TRBJ1-1; D ambiguous. The CDR3 length is 13 residues. CDR1 KGHSH and CDR2 LQKENI come from the germline V gene. Trimming stripped 3 bases from V and 11 bases from J, with 16 bases between. CDR3: CASSPSQYGVAFF. The CDR3 nucleotides read TGTGCCAGCTCACCCAGCCAGTATGGAGTTGCTTTCTTT.

This chain connects TRBV30 to TRBJ2-2, with a possible D match to TRBD2 (5 bases). Per germline, CDR1 GTSNPN and CDR2 SVGIG (reference sequence). Trimming removed 0 bases at V and 4 bases at J, with 9 bases between. The CDR3 is 14 residues long. The chain's CDR3 is CAWSVRGITGELFF. The CDR3 nucleotides are TGTGCCTGGAGTGTTCGAGGGATCACCGGGGAGCTGTTTTTT.

This clone was seen a few times. The J gene is TRBJ2-3, the V gene TRBV7-9, with D uncertain. Trimming removed 2 bases at V and 1 base at J, with 1 base between. CDR1 is SEHNR, CDR2 FQNEAQ, per germline (reference sequence). CDR3 length: 12 residues. CDR3: CASSLRTDTQYF. The CDR3 nucleotides are TGTGCCAGCAGCTTACGCACAGATACGCAGTATTTT. The whole variable domain, remainder taken from reference TRBV7-9 and TRBJ2-3, is DTGVSQNPRHKITKRGQNVTFRCDPISEHNRLYWYRQTLGQGPEFLTYFQNEAQLEKSRLLSDRFSAERPKGSFSTLEIQRTEQGDSAMYLCASSLRTDTQYFGPGTRLTVL.

The chain joins TRBV10-3 to TRBJ2-5; D unresolved. The CDR3 loop spans 13 amino acids. Trimming left V 2 bases short and J 5 bases short, with 9 bases between. CDR1 and CDR2 from the germline V gene are ENHRY and SYGVKD. This CDR3 is CAISERAIETQYF. CDR3 in DNA: TGTGCCATCAGTGAGCGGGCTATTGAGACCCAGTACTTC.

This clone was detected ten times or more. V gene TRBV11-2 combines with J gene TRBJ1-3, with D possibly TRBD1 on 6 matching bases. The CDR3 covers 14 residues. The ends were cut back, 5 bases at V and 4 bases at J, with 12 bases in the middle. CDR1 and CDR2 from the germline V gene are SGHAT and FQNNGV. CDR3 sequence: CASSLQGAGNTIYF. CDR3 nucleotide sequence: TGTGCCAGCAGCCTACAGGGAGCAGGAAACACCATATATTTT.

In this sample, this clone turned up a few times. Other DNA sequences in the sample encode the same CDR3. The CDR3: CASSLGGANNEQFF. CDR3 sequence (DNA): TGCGCCAGCAGCTTAGGCGGAGCCAACAATGAGCAGTTCTTC. The chain recombines TRBV5-1 with TRBJ2-1; D is undetermined. Trimming took 2 bases from V and 5 from J, leaving 11 bases between them. CDR3 length: 14 residues. Germline CDR1 is SGHRS and CDR2 is YFSETQ.

The rearrangement joins TRBV19 to TRBJ1-1; D unresolved. V was shortened by 4 bases and J by 3 bases, with 15 bases between the two germline ends. This CDR3 spans 15 amino acids. CDR1 LNHDA and CDR2 SQIVND come from the germline V gene (reference sequence). CDR3 sequence: CASSTAPDHHTEAFF. As DNA, the CDR3 is TGTGCCAGTAGTACCGCCCCCGATCACCACACTGAAGCTTTCTTT.

The chain carries TRBV10-3 and TRBJ2-1; TRBD2 agrees at 13 bases. Germline V gene sequence: CDR1 ENHRY, CDR2 SYGVKD. With V trimmed by 6 bases and J by 8 bases, 7 bases remained unmatched. The CDR3 is 15 residues long. This chain's CDR3 is CAISAGLAGVYEQFF. The CDR3 bases are TGTGCCATCAGCGCCGGACTAGCGGGAGTCTATGAGCAGTTCTTC.

The gene calls are TRBV30 and TRBJ1-2; 8 bases are shared with TRBD1. The V and J ends lost 2 bases and 5 bases, in that order; junction bases with no gene match: 7. Germline values: CDR1 GTSNPN, CDR2 SVGIG (reference sequence). The CDR3 has 14 amino acids. The CDR3 DNA sequence: TGTGCCTGGAGTCCACCAGGGACAGGTTATGGCTACACCTTC. Its translation: CAWSPPGTGYGYTF.

J is TRBJ2-6 and V is TRBV5-8; no firm D call. The V end lost 4 bases, the J end lost 4 bases, and 12 bases lay between the germline ends. The CDR3 spans 15 residues. Per the germline V gene, CDR1 is SGHTS and CDR2 is YDEGEE. The CDR3 nucleotides are TGTGCCAGCAGCCCCCGGCGACCCGGGGCCAACGTCCTGACTTTC. Amino acid sequence: CASSPRRPGANVLTF.

DNA for the CDR3: TGTGCCAGCACGGGACAGGGGAATTACTATGGCTACACCTTC. It is translated as CASTGQGNYYGYTF. This chain uses TRBV2 with TRBJ1-2, with 10 bases that match TRBD1. Germline V gene data show CDR1 as SNHLY and CDR2 as FYNNEI. J was trimmed by 3 bases and V by 7 bases; bases with no gene match: 5. The CDR3 runs 14 residues.

This clone was seen once. CDR3 bases: TGTGCCAGCAGCTTCATGGGCAGAGGGGTTACGCAGTATTTT. This gives the protein CASSFMGRGVTQYF. The chain carries TRBV5-6 and TRBJ2-3, with D possibly called TRBD1 or TRBD2 (5 bases each). V gave up 2 bases and J gave up 8 bases, with 15 bases separating them. Germline assignment: CDR1 SGHDT and CDR2 YYEEEE. This CDR3 has 14 amino acids. The full variable domain, completed using reference TRBV5-6 and TRBJ2-3, is DAGVTQSPTHLIKTRGQQVTLRCSPKSGHDTVSWYQQALGQGPQFIFQYYEEEERQRGNFPDRFSGHQFPNYSSELNVNALLLGDSALYLCASSFMGRGVTQYFGPGTRLTVL.

This chain joins TRBV28 and TRBJ1-3; 8 bases are a match to TRBD1. Trimming took 4 bases from V and 8 from J; bases not matched to a gene: 13. Germline V gene data show CDR1 as MDHEN and CDR2 as SYDVKM. The CDR3 is made up of 16 amino acids. The CDR3 reads CASSSTKDRVTDTIYF. The CDR3 nucleotides are TGTGCCAGCAGTTCCACTAAGGACAGGGTTACGGACACCATATATTTT.

The CDR3 sequence: CASSFSGLEQFF. Here the CDR3 DNA reads TGTGCCAGCAGCTTTAGCGGATTGGAGCAGTTCTTC. V and J are TRBV7-9 and TRBJ2-1, with D possibly being TRBD2 (6 bases). The CDR3 has 12 amino acids. The germline V gene has CDR1 SEHNR and CDR2 FQNEAQ (reference sequence). V lost 3 bases and J 10 bases, leaving 10 bases between the germline ends.

The J gene is TRBJ2-7, the V gene TRBV4-1, with D perhaps TRBD1 or TRBD2 (7 bases each). The V end lost 0 bases, the J end lost 2 bases, and 14 bases lay between the germline ends. The germline gives CDR1 MGHRA, CDR2 YSYEKL. This CDR3 is 16 amino acids long. The CDR3 spells CASSQDQGGTPYEQYF. The CDR3 coding sequence is TGCGCCAGCAGCCAAGATCAGGGGGGGACCCCCTACGAGCAGTACTTC.

The V call is TRBV10-3, the J call TRBJ1-5; D possibly corresponds to TRBD1 (6 bases). Germline CDR1 ENHRY, CDR2 SYGVKD. Trimming cost V 4 bases and J 4 bases, with 8 bases left between them. CDR3 length equals 13 residues. CDR3 protein: CAISGQANQPQHF. DNA for the CDR3: TGTGCCATCAGTGGACAGGCAAATCAGCCCCAGCATTTT.

This clone was picked up one time. This rearrangement joins TRBV6-4 to TRBJ1-1; D gene unclear. CDR1 MRHNA and CDR2 SNTAGT come from the germline V gene. The CDR3 sequence is 17 residues long. The germline V and J ends were trimmed by 3 bases and 4 bases, with 21 bases remaining between them. The CDR3: CASSEGRSAEPSTEAFF. The CDR3 DNA reads as TGTGCCAGCAGTGAAGGTAGGTCCGCTGAGCCGTCCACTGAAGCTTTCTTT.

This clone came up a few times. A read error may account for a junction end that differs from germline. This sequence joins TRBV19 and TRBJ1-1, with unresolved D. The length of the CDR3 is 15 residues. Germline V lookup: CDR1 LNHDA, CDR2 SQIVND (reference sequence). The CDR3 DNA follows: TGTGCCAGTAGGATAGGTCCTTACTATCACACTGAAGCTTTCTTT. It encodes CASRIGPYYHTEAFF.

The chain is built from TRBV30 and TRBJ2-1; weak D call: TRBD2 (7 bases). Germline values: CDR1 GTSNPN, CDR2 SVGIG (reference sequence). V shed 6 bases and J shed 5 bases, with 14 bases lying between them. This CDR3 comprises 13 residues. CDR3 bases: TGTGCCTGCCCACGGGGGGCGAACAATGAGCAGTTCTTC. Translating it yields CACPRGANNEQFF.

V gene TRBV5-1 combines with J gene TRBJ2-1; possibly TRBD2 for D (6 bases). Trimming cost V 0 bases and J 3 bases, with 13 bases left between them. There are 16 residues in the CDR3. CDR1 and CDR2 from the germline V gene are SGHRS and YFSETQ. The CDR3 nucleotides are TGCGCCAGCAGCTTGGGGGCGGGGACTGTCTACAATGAGCAGTTCTTC. Protein: CASSLGAGTVYNEQFF.

A remark on this clone: Other DNA sequences in the sample encode the same CDR3. The chain joins TRBV29-1 to TRBJ1-1; D is unresolved. CDR1 and CDR2 from the germline V gene are SQVTM and ANQGSEA. Trimming left V 6 bases short and J 1 base short, with 9 bases between. CDR3 size: 12 residues. CDR3 protein: CSVASGNTEAFF. The CDR3 nucleotides read TGCAGCGTCGCCTCGGGGAACACTGAAGCTTTCTTT. The complete variable domain, with remaining parts taken from reference TRBV29-1 and TRBJ1-1, reads SAVISQKPSRDICQRGTSLTIQCQVDSQVTMMFWYRQQPGQSLTLIATANQGSEATYESGFVIDKFPISRPNLTFSTLTVSNMSPEDSSIYLCSVASGNTEAFFGQGTRLTVV.